The 31 T cell receptor beta chains below all came from one sample that was sequenced in a study of cytomegalovirus exposure and HLA in healthy donors. The PCR employed 60 Vbeta primers together with 13 Jbeta primers. Profiling relied on immunoSEQ multiplex PCR, and the TCRdb table lists in-frame clones only, not all of them. The sample lists about 190,000 clones, more than 65% seen once, with 1.5% to 2% in the top ten. What was sequenced was PBMCs. Every receptor here comes from a woman in her twenties or thirties in good health and CMV-seronegative.

The chain has TRBV5-1 and TRBJ2-7; 9 bases map to TRBD2. CDR1 is SGHRS, CDR2 YFSETQ, per germline. V dropped 0 bases and J dropped 6; count of bases not matched to a gene: 7. The CDR3 is 15 residues long. Here the CDR3 reads CASSLASSGTGEQYF. DNA of the CDR3: TGCGCCAGCAGCTTGGCTTCTAGCGGGACGGGCGAGCAGTACTTC.

V is TRBV7-2 and J is TRBJ2-2; D perhaps matches TRBD2 (6 bases). V was pared by 2 bases and J by 1 base, with 11 bases between. CDR1 is SGHTA, CDR2 FQGNSA, per germline. The CDR3 is made up of 16 amino acids. The CDR3 region is CASSLIRLGNTGELFF. Written as DNA, the CDR3 is TGTGCCAGCAGCTTAATACGACTAGGGAACACCGGGGAGCTGTTTTTT.

This clone was seen more than once but under ten times. The chain has TRBV5-6 and TRBJ2-2; possible D gene TRBD2, 5 bases. CDR1 is SGHDT and CDR2 is YYEEEE in the germline V gene. CDR3 length: 14 residues. V gave up 1 base and J gave up 8 bases, with 12 bases separating them. The CDR3 nucleotides read TGTGCCAGCAGCTTGCGGTACACGGGAGGGGAGCTGTTTTTT. Amino acid sequence: CASSLRYTGGELFF.

CDR3 amino acids: CASSPPLREGLDTQYF. The CDR3 nucleotides read TGTGCCAGCAGCCCCCCTCTGAGGGAGGGTTTAGATACGCAGTATTTT. The chain employs TRBV7-8 and TRBJ2-3; 7 positions match TRBD2. Germline V gene data show CDR1 as SGHVS and CDR2 as FQNEAQ. Trimming cost V 5 bases and J 5 bases; bases outside gene matches: 13. The CDR3 totals 16 residues.

The chain employs TRBV7-3 and TRBJ1-1; D unresolved. The CDR3 runs 13 residues. The V end lost 3 bases, the J end lost 5 bases, and 10 bases lay between the germline ends. The V gene's germline CDR1 is SGHTA and CDR2 FQGTGA. The CDR3 nucleotides read TGTGCCAGCAGCTTTACGGGAGGGACTGAAGCTTTCTTT. Its translation: CASSFTGGTEAFF.

The gene calls are TRBV19 and TRBJ1-3; 9 bases align to TRBD1. V trimming: 6 bases; J trimming: 0 bases; junction bases outside the gene matches: 12. The CDR3 totals 18 residues. Per germline, CDR1 LNHDA and CDR2 SQIVND (reference sequence). In DNA, the CDR3 is TGTGCCAGTAGACCCCGGCCGGGACAGGGAGACTCTGGAAACACCATATATTTT. Amino acid sequence: CASRPRPGQGDSGNTIYF.

V usage is TRBV27 and J usage is TRBJ2-4; TRBD2 agrees at 12 bases. CDR1 is MNHEY and CDR2 is SMNVEV in the germline V gene (reference sequence). The V and J ends lost 5 bases and 4 bases, in that order; junction bases with no gene match: 6. This CDR3 contains 16 residues. CDR3 DNA sequence: TGTGCCAGCAGTCTAGGGACTAGCGGGCTAAAAAACATTCAGTACTTC. Translating it yields CASSLGTSGLKNIQYF.

The rearrangement uses TRBV2 and TRBJ1-2, with 9 bases aligning to TRBD1. The ends lost 6 bases at V and 6 bases at J; junction bases unmatched: 5. This CDR3 has 13 amino acids. CDR1 is SNHLY and CDR2 is FYNNEI in the germline V gene. Here the CDR3 DNA reads TGTGCCAGCAGGCGGGACAGGGCGGATGGCTACACCTTC. This encodes CASRRDRADGYTF.

V gene TRBV11-3 combines with J gene TRBJ2-3; 8 bases match TRBD2. The CDR3 extends over 18 amino acids. Germline V gene sequence: CDR1 SGHNT, CDR2 YENEEA. Germline trimming cut 5 bases from V and 1 base from J; bases unmatched to any gene: 14. CDR3 amino acids: CASSDRLASNRGTDTQYF. CDR3 nucleotides: TGTGCCAGCAGCGACAGACTAGCGTCGAATCGGGGCACAGATACGCAGTATTTT.

This chain joins TRBV2 and TRBJ2-7; TRBD1 is a possible D gene (5 bases). This CDR3 is built from 15 residues. Germline CDR1 SNHLY, CDR2 FYNNEI. V gave up 8 bases and J gave up 2 bases, with 19 bases separating them. The CDR3 spells CASGGAPKSPYEQYF. The CDR3 nucleotides are TGTGCCAGCGGTGGGGCTCCGAAATCGCCCTACGAGCAGTACTTC.

A few counts support this clone. V usage is TRBV19 and J usage is TRBJ1-5, with TRBD1 as a possible D gene (6 bases). The CDR3 extends over 16 amino acids. Germline V gene lookup returns CDR1 LNHDA and CDR2 SQIVND (reference sequence). V dropped 4 bases and J dropped 0 bases, with 13 bases sitting between them. The CDR3 spells CASSTLTGASNQPQHF. In DNA, the CDR3 is TGTGCCAGTAGTACCCTGACAGGAGCTAGCAATCAGCCCCAGCATTTT.

This clone was found once. The rearrangement joins TRBV2 to TRBJ1-3, with 9 bases that match TRBD1. This CDR3 has 16 amino acids. The V segment lost 7 bases and the J segment 2 bases; nucleotides outside the gene matches: 9. Germline assignment: CDR1 SNHLY and CDR2 FYNNEI. The CDR3 nucleotides read TGTGCCAGCATAAGGGACAGGGTATCTCCTGGAAACACCATATATTTT. Amino acid sequence: CASIRDRVSPGNTIYF.

V usage is TRBV5-1 and J usage is TRBJ1-1, with D perhaps TRBD1 (5 bases). V was clipped by 2 bases and J by 6 bases, with 11 bases between them. In germline, CDR1 is SGHRS, CDR2 YFSETQ. The CDR3 contains 13 residues. The CDR3 loop reads CASSFSGVSEAFF. As DNA, the CDR3 is TGCGCCAGCAGCTTCTCGGGGGTTTCTGAAGCTTTCTTT.

The chain uses TRBV11-2 and TRBJ2-2; no definite D call. CDR1 is SGHAT, CDR2 FQNNGV, per germline. This CDR3 has 14 amino acids. The V end lost 1 base, the J end lost 6 bases, and 9 bases lay between the germline ends. CDR3 residues: CASSLGWSAGELFF. The CDR3 bases are TGTGCCAGCAGCTTAGGTTGGAGCGCCGGGGAGCTGTTTTTT. Filled out from reference TRBV11-2 and TRBJ2-2, the complete variable domain reads EAGVAQSPRYKIIEKRQSVAFWCNPISGHATLYWYQQILGQGPKLLIQFQNNGVVDDSQLPKDRFSAERLKGVDSTLKIQPAKLEDSAVYLCASSLGWSAGELFFGEGSRLTVL.

The chain links TRBV19 to TRBJ2-7, with 9 bases lining up with TRBD1. J lost 3 bases, V lost 7 bases, and 13 bases had no gene match. The V gene's germline CDR1 is LNHDA and CDR2 SQIVND (reference sequence). This CDR3 comprises 16 residues. The CDR3 sequence is CASTSNRDRAGYEQYF. The CDR3 DNA reads as TGTGCCAGTACCTCGAACCGGGACAGGGCAGGCTACGAGCAGTACTTC. The complete variable domain, with remaining parts taken from reference TRBV19 and TRBJ2-7, reads DGGITQSPKYLFRKEGQNVTLSCEQNLNHDAMYWYRQDPGQGLRLIYYSQIVNDFQKGDIAEGYSVSREKKESFPLTVTSAQKNPTAFYLCASTSNRDRAGYEQYFGPGTRLTVT.

The rearrangement uses TRBV7-2 and TRBJ1-4, with 7 positions matching TRBD1. CDR1 and CDR2 from the germline V gene are SGHTA and FQGNSA. This CDR3 contains 15 residues. Trimming cost V 2 bases and J 3 bases; bases outside gene matches: 3. CDR3 loop: CASSLSQGANEKLFF. In DNA form, the CDR3 reads TGTGCCAGCAGCTTAAGCCAGGGGGCTAATGAAAAACTGTTTTTT.

The rearrangement links TRBV2 to TRBJ1-1; the D gene is possibly TRBD1 (5 bases). Germline V gene lookup returns CDR1 SNHLY and CDR2 FYNNEI. This CDR3 is 15 amino acids long. Trimming shortened V by 4 bases and J by 1 base, and 13 bases separated the two germline ends. The CDR3 DNA follows: TGTGCCAGCAGTGTGGTAAGGGGATCGAACACTGAAGCTTTCTTT. Its translation: CASSVVRGSNTEAFF.

The chain recombines TRBV4-2 with TRBJ2-3, with D hard to call. CDR1 LGHNA and CDR2 YNFKEQ come from the germline V gene. The CDR3 is 13 residues long. V was pared by 0 bases and J by 7 bases, with 8 bases between. CDR3 amino acids: CASSQEAGHTQYF. CDR3 in DNA: TGTGCCAGCAGCCAAGAAGCTGGGCATACGCAGTATTTT.

The chain recombines TRBV20-1 with TRBJ1-2; no definite D call. CDR3 length: 11 amino acids. V lost 4 bases to trimming and J lost 3 bases, with 6 bases between them. CDR1 DFQATT and CDR2 SNEGSKA come from the germline V gene (reference sequence). CDR3 bases: TGCAGTGCTACGGGTGACTATGGCTACACCTTC. This codes for CSATGDYGYTF.

The chain couples TRBV4-2 to TRBJ2-5; 7 bases are a match to TRBD1. Gene TRBJ2-7 matches the end of the DNA better, so the J call may be wrong. CDR1 and CDR2 from the germline V gene are LGHNA and YNFKEQ. The CDR3 spans 13 residues. The CDR3 nucleotides read TGTGCCAGCAGCCAGGGGACAGTCTACGAGCAGTACTTC. Its protein product is CASSQGTVYEQYF.

The CDR3 DNA is TGTGCCAGCAGTGACTTGGCTAGCGGGAGCACAGATACGCAGTATTTT. Its translation is CASSDLASGSTDTQYF. This sequence joins TRBV6-4 and TRBJ2-3, with 8 nucleotides matching TRBD2. J gave up 0 bases and V 1 base, and 3 bases lay outside the gene matches. The germline gives CDR1 MRHNA, CDR2 SNTAGT. CDR3 length equals 16 residues.

This chain links TRBV7-3 with TRBJ1-1; D gene unclear. The CDR3 has 13 amino acids. V dropped 3 bases and J dropped 0 bases, with 5 bases sitting between them. CDR1 SGHTA and CDR2 FQGTGA come from the germline V gene. The CDR3 DNA sequence: TGTGCCAGCAGCTTTAGCCTGAACACTGAAGCTTTCTTT. Residues: CASSFSLNTEAFF.

This clone has a handful of counts. J is TRBJ2-1 and V is TRBV5-4, with TRBD2 matching 10 bases. Germline V gene sequence: CDR1 SGHNT, CDR2 YYREEE (reference sequence). The CDR3 is 15 amino acids. The junction had 4 bases not matched to a gene; V was cut back by 1 base and J by 6 bases. The CDR3 region has the DNA TGTGCCAGCAGCTTGTCAGCGGGAGGGCTCAATGAGCAGTTCTTC. Protein: CASSLSAGGLNEQFF.

This clone was seen only a few times. The chain carries TRBV19 and TRBJ1-1; the D is unclear. Germline CDR1 reads LNHDA; CDR2 reads SQIVND (reference sequence). The V end was cut by 3 bases, the J end by 2 bases, with 7 bases between. The CDR3 contains 13 residues. Here the CDR3 reads CASSINFNTEAFF. CDR3 in DNA: TGTGCCAGTAGTATCAACTTCAACACTGAAGCTTTCTTT.

The chain employs TRBV19 and TRBJ1-2; 7 bases agree with TRBD1. The J segment lost 0 bases and the V segment lost 7 bases, leaving 14 bases of the junction unmatched. The CDR3 has 17 residues. Germline V gene data show CDR1 as LNHDA and CDR2 as SQIVND (reference sequence). CDR3 sequence reads: CASKEGQPQGANYGYTF. CDR3 DNA sequence: TGTGCCAGTAAAGAGGGACAGCCTCAGGGGGCTAACTATGGCTACACCTTC. The variable domain in full, completed from reference TRBV19 and TRBJ1-2, reads DGGITQSPKYLFRKEGQNVTLSCEQNLNHDAMYWYRQDPGQGLRLIYYSQIVNDFQKGDIAEGYSVSREKKESFPLTVTSAQKNPTAFYLCASKEGQPQGANYGYTFGSGTRLTVV.

This clone was observed a few times. The rearrangement links TRBV5-1 to TRBJ2-4, with 7 bases lining up with TRBD2. V shed 4 bases and J 9 bases; nucleotides not matched to a gene: 16. The CDR3 is 16 amino acids. Germline V gene data show CDR1 as SGHRS and CDR2 as YFSETQ. The CDR3 DNA reads TGCGCCAGCAGCGCGGGACTATCTACAGGTTGGGGCATTCAGTACTTC. Amino acid sequence: CASSAGLSTGWGIQYF.

This clone was counted between two and nine times. The chain is built from TRBV27 and TRBJ2-1; 10 nucleotides agree with TRBD2. V gave up 5 bases and J gave up 10 bases; unmatched junction bases: 5. CDR1 is MNHEY, CDR2 SMNVEV, per germline (reference sequence). This CDR3 has 13 residues. CDR3 nucleotides: TGTGCCAGCAGTCTGAGTAGCGGGGGGGAGCAGTTCTTC. As protein: CASSLSSGGEQFF.

For this clone: The same CDR3 arises from other DNA sequences in this sample as well. V is TRBV5-1 and J is TRBJ1-1, with a possible D match to TRBD1 (6 bases). V was pared by 0 bases and J by 3 bases, with 6 bases between. This CDR3 spans 13 amino acids. The germline V gene has CDR1 SGHRS and CDR2 YFSETQ. DNA for the CDR3: TGCGCCAGCAGCTTGGCAGGGGACACTGAAGCTTTCTTT. It encodes CASSLAGDTEAFF.

V is TRBV6-5 and J is TRBJ2-7; 7 nucleotides match TRBD2. V gave up 1 base and J gave up 6 bases; unmatched junction bases: 12. The CDR3 runs to 16 residues. Germline CDR1 MNHEY, CDR2 SVGAGI. CDR3 in DNA: TGTGCCAGCAGTTACTTCGCGGGGGAGGGCCGGGGCGAGCAGTACTTC. Translation gives CASSYFAGEGRGEQYF.

V is TRBV4-2 and J is TRBJ1-5; TRBD1 matches 9 bases. In germline, CDR1 is LGHNA, CDR2 YNFKEQ. The CDR3 runs to 16 residues. V lost 0 bases, J lost 3 bases, and 3 bases stayed unmatched. CDR3 in DNA: TGTGCCAGCAGCCAAGATAACAGGGGGCTCAATCAGCCCCAGCATTTT. Amino acid sequence: CASSQDNRGLNQPQHF.

V usage is TRBV5-6 and J usage is TRBJ2-3; 10 nucleotides match TRBD2. The CDR3 is 18 residues long. In germline, CDR1 is SGHDT, CDR2 YYEEEE. J was trimmed by 0 bases and V by 1 base; bases with no gene match: 8. CDR3 nucleotide sequence: TGTGCCAGCAGCTTGTCAGGCCTAGCGGGAGTAAGCACAGATACGCAGTATTTT. Translation gives CASSLSGLAGVSTDTQYF.